One T cell receptor beta chain is described in this entry. Its specificity is not known. Per the germline V gene, CDR1 is SGHVS and CDR2 is FNYEAQ. The germline V and J ends were trimmed by 6 bases and 8 bases, with 17 bases remaining between them. CDR3 size: 14 residues. Time point reported: persistent/refractory GD, antithyroid drugs over 5 years with positive TRAb. Extracted PBMC RNA gave rise to the TCR library. This record belongs to a study of regulatory T cells in long-lasting Graves disease. The overall study: By definition, persistent Graves' disease involved antithyroid drugs for over 5 years alongside positive TSH receptor antibodies.

Overall study results and limits: Favoring TRBV28, TRBJ1-2 and TRBJ2-5 was a feature seen in persistent disease.

Arm-PCR of CDR3 regions and iRepertoire HTBI primers were used to build TCR beta libraries. TCRdb called the multiplex PCR reads again in MiXCR, with one record for every CDR3 protein. Seen here are around 460,000 distinct CDR3 sequences, 20% to 25% observed once, and the top ten hold roughly 7%. Sample: peripheral blood mononuclear cells (PBMCs), taken when the disease was refractory, from a patient treated with antithyroid drugs. This sequence originates from a female donor with Graves disease. The chain is built from TRBV7-6 and TRBJ2-1, with a tentative D call TRBD1 (5 bases). The CDR3 nucleotides read TGTGCCAGCAGTTCTATAGCCGTCAGGGATGAGCAGTTCTTC. Translating it yields CASSSIAVRDEQFF.